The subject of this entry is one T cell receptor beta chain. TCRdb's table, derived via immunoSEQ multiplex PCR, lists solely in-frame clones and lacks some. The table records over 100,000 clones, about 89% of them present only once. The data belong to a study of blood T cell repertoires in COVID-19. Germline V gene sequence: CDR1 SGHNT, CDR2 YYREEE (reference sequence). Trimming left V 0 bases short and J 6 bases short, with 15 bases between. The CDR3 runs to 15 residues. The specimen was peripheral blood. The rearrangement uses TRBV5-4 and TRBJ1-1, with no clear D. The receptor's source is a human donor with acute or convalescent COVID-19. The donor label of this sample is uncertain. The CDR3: CASSLGSVSVAEAFF. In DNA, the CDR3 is TGTGCCAGCAGCTTGGGTTCGGTATCCGTAGCTGAAGCTTTCTTT.